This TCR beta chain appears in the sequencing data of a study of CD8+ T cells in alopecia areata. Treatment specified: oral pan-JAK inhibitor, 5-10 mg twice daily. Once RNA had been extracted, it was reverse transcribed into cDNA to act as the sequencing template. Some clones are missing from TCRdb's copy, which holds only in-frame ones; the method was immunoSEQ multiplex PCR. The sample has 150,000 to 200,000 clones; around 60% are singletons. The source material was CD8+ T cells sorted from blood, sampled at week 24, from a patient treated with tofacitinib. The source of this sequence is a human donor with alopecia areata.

CDR3 nucleotide sequence: TGTGCCTGGAGTCACGGCGACAGGGATAATTCACCCCTCCACTTT. Translated: CAWSHGDRDNSPLHF. This chain links TRBV30 with TRBJ1-6; 7 bases are shared with TRBD1. CDR1 is GTSNPN and CDR2 is SVGIG in the germline V gene (reference sequence). Losses at the gene ends were 2 bases for V and 5 bases for J; bases not matched to a gene: 6. This CDR3 is 15 amino acids long.